This entry is about one TCR beta chain. The data belong to a study of blood T cell repertoires in COVID-19. The overall study: Samples representing acute and convalescent COVID-19 were sourced from the United States, Italy and Spain.

In the source study's methods: From reference gene primer amplification, estimates of nucleated cell counts were derived. Some clones are missing from TCRdb's copy, which holds only in-frame ones; the method was immunoSEQ multiplex PCR. The DNA gave D and trimming, while V, J and clone size come from that table. The sample carries 190,000 or so clones, about 85% recorded once. The sequencing input was peripheral blood. The TCR originated in a man in his 60s with COVID-19, enrolled during active disease.

The CDR3 DNA sequence: TGTGCCAGCAGCCCTTGGACTAGCGGTTCCACAGATACGCAGTATTTT. Protein product: CASSPWTSGSTDTQYF. V gene TRBV7-3 combines with J gene TRBJ2-3, with 10 bases lining up with TRBD2. J gave up 2 bases and V 5 bases, and 7 bases lay outside the gene matches. This CDR3 contains 16 residues. Germline V gene sequence: CDR1 SGHTA, CDR2 FQGTGA. The full variable domain, rest sourced from reference TRBV7-3 and TRBJ2-3, is GAGVSQTPSNKVTEKGKYVELRCDPISGHTALYWYRQSLGQGPEFLIYFQGTGAADDSGLPNDRFFAVRPEGSVSTLKIQRTERGDSAVYLCASSPWTSGSTDTQYFGPGTRLTVL.